These 22 T cell receptor beta chains share one sample of origin, sequenced in a study of blood T cells in healthy people across ages. Together with a sample-barcoded 5' primer, a J-beta primer mix was included in a second PCR lasting about 7 to 11 cycles. TCRdb analysed the 5' RACE reads with MiXCR anew, one entry per CDR3 protein. The repertoire holds hundreds of thousands of distinct CDR3 sequences, with approximately 55% as singletons. Sequenced sample: blood. The receptors originated from an elderly man in good health.

This clonotype has only a few counts. V is TRBV10-2 and J is TRBJ2-3, with a weak D call TRBD2 (6 bases). Trimming stripped 4 bases from V and 14 bases from J, with 19 bases between. In germline, CDR1 is WSHSY, CDR2 SAAADI. The CDR3 contains 13 residues. CDR3 DNA sequence: TGCGCCAGCAGTGGCGGCGGGAACAGATACGCGTATTTT. This gives the protein CASSGGGNRYAYF.

This clonotype was detected a few times. The rearrangement uses TRBV3-1 and TRBJ2-7; TRBD2 might be the D (6 bases). The CDR3 is 15 residues long. The V end was cut by 3 bases, the J end by 0 bases, with 12 bases between. The V gene's germline CDR1 is LGHDT and CDR2 YNNKEL (reference sequence). The CDR3 loop reads CASSQGLLSSYEQYF. DNA for the CDR3: TGTGCCAGCAGCCAGGGACTCCTGAGCTCCTACGAGCAGTACTTC.

This clonotype was observed a few times. The chain links TRBV28 to TRBJ2-3, with D perhaps given as TRBD1 or TRBD2 (5 bases each). CDR1 and CDR2 from the germline V gene are MDHEN and SYDVKM. The CDR3 loop spans 16 amino acids. V was pared by 8 bases and J by 0 bases, with 18 bases between. The CDR3 reads CASPESGTSSTDTQYF. Here the CDR3 DNA reads TGTGCCAGCCCCGAATCCGGGACGAGCAGCACAGATACGCAGTATTTT.

The genes are TRBV4-2 and TRBJ2-1; 8 nucleotides line up with TRBD2. This CDR3 contains 20 residues. Losses at the gene ends were 3 bases for V and 4 bases for J; bases not matched to a gene: 20. Germline values: CDR1 LGHNA, CDR2 YNFKEQ. This CDR3 is CASSHPSPAAGAYPYNEQFF. CDR3 bases: TGTGCCAGCAGCCACCCCTCCCCTGCAGCGGGAGCATACCCATACAATGAGCAGTTCTTC.

This clonotype was seen a handful of times. Here the CDR3 reads CASSVLAGGGDEQFF. The DNA of the CDR3 is TGTGCCAGCAGCGTCCTTGCGGGAGGGGGCGATGAGCAGTTCTTC. The rearrangement uses TRBV7-9 and TRBJ2-1, with TRBD2 matching 9 bases. The CDR3 loop spans 15 amino acids. Germline V lookup: CDR1 SEHNR, CDR2 FQNEAQ (reference sequence). V was pared by 5 bases and J by 8 bases, with 10 bases of the junction left unmatched.

This chain links TRBV7-6 with TRBJ1-5; TRBD1 aligns across 7 bases. This CDR3 is built from 15 residues. CDR1 is SGHVS and CDR2 is FNYEAQ in the germline V gene. The ends lost 1 base at V and 5 bases at J; junction bases unmatched: 5. CDR3: CASSLGTGGDQPQHF. As DNA, the CDR3 is TGTGCCAGCAGCTTAGGGACAGGAGGCGATCAGCCCCAGCATTTT.

The chain is built from TRBV27 and TRBJ2-5, with D possibly called TRBD1 or TRBD2 (6 bases each). The CDR3 sequence is 16 residues long. Per germline, CDR1 MNHEY and CDR2 SMNVEV (reference sequence). The V end lost 6 bases, the J end lost 4 bases, and 21 bases lay between the germline ends. The CDR3 here is CASRKGFGGIVETQYF. The CDR3, as DNA: TGTGCCAGCAGGAAAGGGTTCGGGGGCATCGTAGAGACCCAGTACTTC.

The chain carries TRBV5-4 and TRBJ2-4, with TRBD2 matching over 8 bases. Germline CDR1 and CDR2: SGHNT and YYREEE (reference sequence). V lost 3 bases, J lost 7 bases, and 3 bases stayed unmatched. The CDR3 consists of 13 residues. Written as DNA, the CDR3 is TGTGCCAGCAGCTCCTCGGGGGGGAACATTCAGTACTTC. This sequence encodes CASSSSGGNIQYF.

This sequence joins TRBV6-2 or TRBV6-3 and TRBJ2-4; 9 positions match TRBD2. The trim removed 5 bases at V and 3 bases at J, leaving 8 bases unmatched. The CDR3 spans 16 residues. Germline V CDR1 and CDR2: MNHEY, SVGEGT. CDR3 bases: TGTGCCAGCAGTAGTCCCTTAGCGGGAGACAAAAACATTCAGTACTTC. Its protein product is CASSSPLAGDKNIQYF.

As DNA, the CDR3 is TGCGCCAGCAGCTCGCGTACAGGGGGCAGCGACGAGCAGTACTTC. Encoded protein: CASSSRTGGSDEQYF. This chain connects TRBV5-1 to TRBJ2-7; 9 positions match TRBD1. This CDR3 contains 15 residues. The germline gives CDR1 SGHRS, CDR2 YFSETQ. Trimming removed 3 bases from V and 5 bases from J; junction bases left unmatched: 9.

The chain couples TRBV24-1 to TRBJ1-2; D uncertain. This CDR3 has 13 residues. V lost 3 bases, J lost 3 bases, and 7 bases lay in between. Germline V CDR1 and CDR2: KGHDR, SFDVKD. In DNA form, the CDR3 reads TGTGCCACCAGTGATCCCAAGGACTATGGCTACACCTTC. Its protein product is CATSDPKDYGYTF.

The V and J genes are TRBV29-1 and TRBJ2-5, with D unresolved. The ends were cut back, 4 bases at V and 0 bases at J, with 12 bases in the middle. The CDR3 is 14 amino acids. CDR1 and CDR2 (germline): SQVTM, ANQGSEA. This CDR3 reads CSVVRRGYQETQYF. CDR3 sequence (DNA): TGCAGCGTTGTACGGCGTGGGTACCAAGAGACCCAGTACTTC.

The sample holds a few counts of this clonotype. This sequence joins TRBV25-1 and TRBJ1-1; D possibly corresponds to TRBD1 (5 bases). This CDR3 is 16 amino acids long. The germline gives CDR1 MGHDK, CDR2 SYGVNS. Trimming took 5 bases from V and 3 from J, leaving 19 bases between them. Here the CDR3 DNA reads TGTGCCAGCAGTCGTGTGGGGGGGAGAGCGGACACTGAAGCTTTCTTT. Its translation is CASSRVGGRADTEAFF.

The chain joins TRBV6-6 to TRBJ2-4, with D possibly TRBD1 on 6 matching bases. With the DNA end fitting TRBJ2-7 better, the J assignment may be wrong. Germline V gene lookup returns CDR1 MNHNY and CDR2 SVGAGI (reference sequence). The CDR3 runs 15 residues. The chain's CDR3 is CASSLTGQRPYEQYF. The CDR3 DNA is TGTGCCAGCAGTCTTACGGGACAAAGGCCCTACGAGCAGTACTTC.

This clonotype has just a few counts. The rearrangement joins TRBV15 to TRBJ2-5; tentatively, D is TRBD1 (6 bases). The CDR3 is 13 residues long. Germline V gene sequence: CDR1 LNHNV, CDR2 YYDKDF (reference sequence). V lost 7 bases and J lost 2, with 11 bases in between. CDR3 protein: CATNGGFQETQYF. As DNA, the CDR3 is TGTGCCACCAATGGGGGCTTTCAAGAGACCCAGTACTTC.

As regards this clonotype: One end of the junction fails to match germline, which may point to a read error. The chain recombines TRBV7-7 with TRBJ2-7; 11 bases line up with TRBD1. From germline, CDR1 is SSHAT and CDR2 FNYEAQ (reference sequence). The CDR3 is made up of 14 amino acids. CDR3: CASSPGTGGCEQYF. Written as DNA, the CDR3 is TGTGCTAGCAGCCCCGGGACAGGGGGGTGCGAGCAGTACTTC.

The chain is built from TRBV9 and TRBJ2-5; no clear D. The germline V gene has CDR1 SGDLS and CDR2 YYNGEE. The CDR3 is 13 amino acids. V lost 0 bases and J lost 5, with 8 bases in between. CDR3 DNA sequence: TGTGCCAGCAGCGTAGGAGTTTACGAGACCCAGTACTTC. Its translation: CASSVGVYETQYF.

The V call is TRBV11-2, the J call TRBJ2-1, with 11 positions matching TRBD2. The DNA end is a closer match to TRBJ2-7, so the J assignment may be wrong. The CDR3 runs to 19 residues. The V gene's germline CDR1 is SGHAT and CDR2 FQNNGV. The CDR3 DNA follows: TGTGCCAGCAGCACGAGACCCTTCCTAGCGGGAGGCTCCTACAATGAGCAGTACTTC. Protein sequence: CASSTRPFLAGGSYNEQYF.

This chain uses TRBV7-9 with TRBJ1-4, with D possibly matching TRBD1 (5 bases). Trimming cost V 5 bases and J 0 bases, with 10 bases left between them. Germline V gene sequence: CDR1 SEHNR, CDR2 FQNEAQ (reference sequence). This CDR3 spans 15 amino acids. The CDR3 sequence: CASSLGAPTNEKLFF. The DNA of the CDR3 is TGTGCCAGCAGCCTAGGGGCACCAACTAATGAAAAACTGTTTTTT. The full variable domain, in which reference TRBV7-9 and TRBJ1-4 provide the parts outside the CDR3, is DTGVSQNPRHKITKRGQNVTFRCDPISEHNRLYWYRQTLGQGPEFLTYFQNEAQLEKSRLLSDRFSAERPKGSFSTLEIQRTEQGDSAMYLCASSLGAPTNEKLFFGSGTQLSVL.

The chain carries TRBV28 and TRBJ1-3; D remains unclear. The CDR3 consists of 15 residues. V was pared by 6 bases and J by 2 bases, with 14 bases between. Per germline, CDR1 MDHEN and CDR2 SYDVKM. CDR3 nucleotides: TGTGCCAGCAGCAGCCTGGTGAGGGCTGGAAACACCATATATTTT. It codes for CASSSLVRAGNTIYF.

This clonotype was recorded a few times. V gene TRBV9 combines with J gene TRBJ2-4; TRBD2 matches 10 bases. V was clipped by 0 bases and J by 15 bases; unmatched bases: 12. The CDR3 loop spans 15 amino acids. Germline lookup yields CDR1 SGDLS and CDR2 YYNGEE. The CDR3 here is CASSVAGTSAGLRYF. DNA of the CDR3: TGTGCCAGCAGCGTAGCGGGGACTAGCGCTGGCTTGCGGTACTTC.

The rearrangement links TRBV20-1 to TRBJ2-5; 9 positions match TRBD1. The CDR3 is 13 residues long. The V and J ends lost 4 bases and 9 bases, in that order; junction bases with no gene match: 9. The germline V gene has CDR1 DFQATT and CDR2 SNEGSKA (reference sequence). CDR3 sequence reads: CSATPTGGGSQYF. As DNA, the CDR3 is TGCAGTGCTACACCGACAGGGGGTGGGTCCCAGTACTTC.